These T cell receptor beta chains were read from a single sample in a study of T-cell reconstitution after alpha-beta-depleted transplantation in children. TCRdb processed the PCR reads anew with MiXCR; each CDR3 protein has one entry. In the table there are fewer than 250,000 distinct CDR3 sequences, approximately 19% of which are singletons. Specimen: PBMCs, mostly from graft donor cells, collected 360 days after TCRalphabeta/CD19-depleted stem cell transplant. These TCRs come from a male patient between 2 and 10 years old who had a stem cell transplant for acute lymphoblastic leukemia, so the T cells may come from the graft donor. Each CDR3 is given with its conserved first and last residue.

V	J	CDR3
TRBV5-1	TRBJ2-6	CASTSRSGTNVLTF
TRBV5-1	TRBJ2-1	CASSLEYRLGNEQFF
TRBV3-1	TRBJ1-1	CASSQGSAQGGNAFF
TRBV12-3/TRBV12-4	TRBJ1-2	CASSFLDRLYGYTF
TRBV7-9	TRBJ1-4	CASSRELGEKLFF
TRBV9	TRBJ2-1	CASSAGGLAGDEQFF
TRBV5-1	TRBJ2-5	CASGGLAQETQYF
TRBV10-1	TRBJ2-1	CASSRPDWTRDEQFF
TRBV12-3/TRBV12-4	TRBJ1-1	CASSSTQGLPNTEAFF
TRBV12-3/TRBV12-4	TRBJ2-7	CASSLQGRYEQYF
TRBV5-6	TRBJ2-7	CASSGRTGGYEQYF
TRBV5-6	TRBJ2-7	CASRFSGQGRSYEQYF
TRBV6-2/TRBV6-3	TRBJ2-5	CASNSRYQETQYF